This TCR beta chain was recorded in a study of Graves' ophthalmopathy and Graves' hyperthyroidism. Investigators amplified TCR beta CDR3 regions from RNA transcripts. The workflow started with a first-round RT-PCR run with HTBI primers and then moved on to a second-round multiplex PCR. TCRdb redid the calling of the multiplex PCR reads with MiXCR, one entry per CDR3 protein. The table shows 500,000 to 600,000 distinct CDR3 sequences, with approximately 35% occurring only once. Participants with hyperthyroidism, aged 18 to 65, were newly diagnosed with under 2 months' duration. The study, taken as a whole, reports: Blood shared most expanded thyroid clonotypes above 0.001 frequency.

As concerns this clonotype: The antigen is unknown.

CDR1 SEHNR and CDR2 FQNEAQ come from the germline V gene (reference sequence). This CDR3 spans 16 amino acids. The junction had 10 bases not matched to a gene; V was cut back by 6 bases and J by 2 bases. V and J are TRBV7-9 and TRBJ1-5, with 7 bases matching TRBD1. The origin of this receptor is an adult man with Graves' hyperthyroidism. The sequencing input was peripheral blood or thyroid tissue (not recorded which). The CDR3 reads CASRKQGPDGNQPQHF. The CDR3 DNA follows: TGTGCCAGCAGGAAACAGGGGCCTGATGGCAATCAGCCCCAGCATTTT.